What follows are 27 T cell receptor beta chains derived from one specimen sequenced in a study of blood T cell repertoires in COVID-19 (dated by TCRdb to the early 2020s). Library preparation used the immunoSEQ multiplex PCR assay. TCRdb stores this immuneACCESS table with in-frame sequences only. Part of the clones is absent; in the studies checked, under half of the shortfall reflects unresolved V genes, and no reason is known for the rest. The sample table shows 200,000 to 300,000 clones, and approximately 87% are seen once. 2.3% of the sample lies in the top ten. The specimen was peripheral blood. The receptors stem from a woman aged 45-65 years with acute or convalescent COVID-19.

A single count supports this clone. The chain has TRBV14 and TRBJ1-1, with TRBD1 as a possible D gene (5 bases). V lost 4 bases to trimming and J lost 0 bases, with 15 bases between them. The CDR3 loop spans 16 amino acids. CDR1 is SGHDN, CDR2 FVKESK, per germline. CDR3 residues: CASSLLMGEVNTEAFF. CDR3 bases: TGTGCCAGCAGCCTGTTGATGGGGGAGGTGAACACTGAAGCTTTCTTT.

The CDR3 loop reads CASSNNRNQPQHF. The CDR3 nucleotides read TGTGCCAGCTCAAACAACCGCAATCAGCCCCAGCATTTT. The chain joins TRBV18 to TRBJ1-5; D call uncertain. This CDR3 spans 13 amino acids. The V gene lost 5 bases and the J gene lost 2 bases, with 7 bases spanning the gap. CDR1 and CDR2 from the germline V gene are KGHSH and LQKENI.

This clone has only one observation. The chain is built from TRBV6-6 and TRBJ2-1, with D maybe TRBD2 (6 bases). Deletions cut 4 bases from V and 8 bases from J, with 12 bases between. Germline V lookup: CDR1 MNHNY, CDR2 SVGAGI (reference sequence). The CDR3 spans 13 residues. The CDR3 sequence is CASSSPPGDEQFF. DNA for the CDR3: TGTGCCAGCAGTTCCCCCCCGGGGGATGAGCAGTTCTTC.

V is TRBV7-2 and J is TRBJ2-7; 8 bases match TRBD2. CDR1 and CDR2 (germline): SGHTA, FQGNSA. The CDR3 loop spans 13 amino acids. V was pared by 5 bases and J by 5 bases, with 5 bases of the junction left unmatched. CDR3 amino acids: CASSGSGKNEQYF. Written as DNA, the CDR3 is TGTGCCAGCAGCGGTAGCGGGAAGAACGAGCAGTACTTC.

This chain links TRBV30 with TRBJ1-2; possible D gene TRBD1, 6 bases. CDR1 is GTSNPN and CDR2 is SVGIG in the germline V gene (reference sequence). CDR3 size: 16 residues. Trimming shortened V by 1 base and J by 0 bases, and 15 bases separated the two germline ends. Here the CDR3 reads CAWSGIKTGTNYGYTF. The CDR3 DNA sequence: TGTGCCTGGAGTGGGATAAAGACAGGAACTAACTATGGCTACACCTTC. The full variable domain, with the rest looked up from reference TRBV30 and TRBJ1-2, is SQTIHQWPATLVQPVGSPLSLECTVEGTSNPNLYWYRQAAGRGLQLLFYSVGIGQISSEVPQNLSASRPQDRQFILSSKKLLLSDSGFYLCAWSGIKTGTNYGYTFGSGTRLTVV.

This clone was counted a few times. The V gene is TRBV21-1, the J gene TRBJ1-6; the D call in the table, TRBD1, was not verified against the DNA. TRBV21-1 is a listed pseudogene. The CDR3 spans 13 residues. DNA of the CDR3: TGTGCCAGCAGGAGGAAACAGGGGTGGCCCCTCCACTTT. Its protein product is CASRRKQGWPLHF.

The chain is built from TRBV10-3 and TRBJ2-1; 8 bases line up with TRBD2. Looked up from germline, CDR1 is ENHRY and CDR2 is SYGVKD. Trimming took 4 bases from V and 9 from J; bases not matched to a gene: 11. The CDR3 length is 15 residues. In DNA form, the CDR3 reads TGTGCCATCAGTGTTGACCAGCGGGAGACTGCTGAGCAGTTCTTC. Translated: CAISVDQRETAEQFF.

The CDR3: CASSISGTGVVYGYTF. In DNA form, the CDR3 reads TGCGCCAGCAGCATCTCCGGGACAGGGGTGGTCTATGGCTACACCTTC. The rearrangement uses TRBV5-1 and TRBJ1-2, with TRBD1 matching 10 bases. J lost 4 bases, V lost 4 bases, and 10 bases had no gene match. In germline, CDR1 is SGHRS, CDR2 YFSETQ. The length of the CDR3 is 16 residues.

In its sample, this clone was seen a few times. The chain combines TRBV7-6 with TRBJ2-1; TRBD1 matches 11 bases. CDR3 length equals 16 residues. Unmatched junction bases numbered 6, after V lost 2 bases and J lost 6 bases. The V gene's germline CDR1 is SGHVS and CDR2 FNYEAQ. CDR3 coding DNA: TGTGCCAGCAGCTTACTCGGGACAGGGGGTTTCAATGAGCAGTTCTTC. This sequence encodes CASSLLGTGGFNEQFF.

The chain combines TRBV3-1 (or the pseudogene TRBV3-2) with TRBJ2-4, with a weak D call TRBD1 (6 bases). The CDR3 consists of 13 residues. Germline V gene lookup returns CDR1 LGHDT and CDR2 YNNKEL (reference sequence). Trimming removed 4 bases at V and 5 bases at J, with 9 bases between. The DNA for the CDR3 is TGTGCCAGCAGCCCGACAGGAGAAAACATTCAGTACTTC. It codes for CASSPTGENIQYF.

This clone came up once. The chain carries TRBV28 and TRBJ2-7; D is possibly TRBD1 (8 bases). The V gene lost 7 bases and the J gene lost 4 bases, with 23 bases spanning the gap. The CDR3 runs 16 residues. Germline V lookup: CDR1 MDHEN, CDR2 SYDVKM. The CDR3, as DNA: TGTGCCAGCACGGGACTATCATCGCGGACAGGGTACGAGCAGTACTTC. It yields the protein CASTGLSSRTGYEQYF. The full variable domain, rest sourced from reference TRBV28 and TRBJ2-7, is DVKVTQSSRYLVKRTGEKVFLECVQDMDHENMFWYRQDPGLGLRLIYFSYDVKMKEKGDIPEGYSVSREKKERFSLILESASTNQTSMYLCASTGLSSRTGYEQYFGPGTRLTVT.

The sample holds a few counts of this clone. The chain couples TRBV6-2 or TRBV6-3 to TRBJ2-7, with D maybe TRBD2 (6 bases). The CDR3 runs to 13 residues. Germline V gene sequence: CDR1 MNHEY, CDR2 SVGEGT. Between the trimmed V and J ends, which lost 6 bases and 6 bases, there was a span of 15 bases. The CDR3 bases are TGTGCCAGCAGCCCGCAGACTAGACGCGAGCAGTACTTC. It is translated as CASSPQTRREQYF.

The V gene is TRBV19, the J gene TRBJ2-1; the D is unclear. V lost 3 bases to trimming and J lost 8 bases, with 14 bases between them. CDR1 and CDR2 from the germline V gene are LNHDA and SQIVND (reference sequence). This CDR3 contains 14 residues. This CDR3 reads CASSMRSGFHEQFF. Here the CDR3 DNA reads TGTGCCAGTAGTATGCGGTCCGGTTTCCATGAGCAGTTCTTC.

The V gene is TRBV15, the J gene TRBJ1-4, with TRBD1 as a possible D gene (6 bases). The germline V and J ends were trimmed by 3 bases and 8 bases, with 16 bases remaining between them. The CDR3 is 15 amino acids. Germline loops: CDR1 LNHNV, CDR2 YYDKDF (reference sequence). As DNA, the CDR3 is TGTGCCACCAGCAGCCCGGGGGGCGTTCGAGAAAAACTGTTTTTT. Amino acid sequence: CATSSPGGVREKLFF.

This clone was recorded once. J is TRBJ1-5 and V is TRBV4-1; D unresolved. CDR1 is MGHRA, CDR2 YSYEKL, per germline. This CDR3 is 15 amino acids long. Trimming left V 0 bases short and J 5 bases short, with 11 bases between. CDR3 sequence reads: CASSQDQTVHQPQHF. The DNA of the CDR3 is TGCGCCAGCAGCCAAGATCAAACAGTTCATCAGCCCCAGCATTTT.

The chain uses TRBV2 and TRBJ1-5; D is unclear. The germline V and J ends were trimmed by 6 bases and 3 bases, with 18 bases remaining between them. The germline CDR1 and CDR2 sequences are SNHLY and FYNNEI. The CDR3 length is 16 residues. CDR3 nucleotides: TGTGCCAGCAGCCTTCTGTCGGGGTATCTCAATCAGCCCCAGCATTTT. Its protein is CASSLLSGYLNQPQHF.

The CDR3 sequence is CASSLVQGLAGGYTF. The CDR3 region has the DNA TGTGCCAGCAGTTTAGTTCAGGGTCTGGCCGGGGGCTACACCTTC. The chain links TRBV28 to TRBJ1-2, with D possibly being TRBD1 (5 bases). V lost 2 bases, J lost 8 bases, and 18 bases lay in between. In germline, CDR1 is MDHEN, CDR2 SYDVKM. This CDR3 region has 15 residues.

The V and J genes are TRBV28 and TRBJ1-5; D not resolved. With 6 bases removed from V and 1 base from J, the gap between germline ends came to 10 bases. This CDR3 spans 14 amino acids. CDR1 is MDHEN, CDR2 SYDVKM, per germline. CDR3 sequence: CASRLLNSNQPQHF. CDR3 DNA: TGTGCCAGCAGACTCCTAAACAGCAATCAGCCCCAGCATTTT.

This clone was detected once. The V gene is TRBV9, the J gene TRBJ2-7; 14 bases agree with TRBD2. The CDR3 is 16 residues long. Germline-derived CDR1 and CDR2 are SGDLS and YYNGEE. Trimming cost V 2 bases and J 5 bases; bases outside gene matches: 6. As DNA, the CDR3 is TGTGCCAGCAGCGTGGCCGGGGGACTAGCGGGAGACGAGCAGTACTTC. Translating gives CASSVAGGLAGDEQYF.

The V gene is TRBV4-3, the J gene TRBJ2-3, with 7 bases lining up with TRBD1. With V trimmed by 0 bases and J by 5 bases, 5 bases remained unmatched. CDR1 and CDR2 (germline): LGHNA, YSLEER. The CDR3 loop spans 15 amino acids. The CDR3 is CASSQEGQLGDTQYF. In DNA, the CDR3 is TGCGCCAGCAGCCAAGAGGGACAGTTGGGAGATACGCAGTATTTT.

V gene TRBV4-2 combines with J gene TRBJ2-7; tentatively, D is TRBD2 (7 bases). Germline-derived CDR1 and CDR2 are LGHNA and YNFKEQ. The CDR3 is 17 amino acids. Trimming removed 5 bases at V and 1 base at J, with 21 bases between. CDR3 sequence: CASSASPGGTGSYEQYF. The CDR3 DNA follows: TGTGCCAGCAGCGCAAGCCCGGGGGGTACAGGGTCCTACGAGCAGTACTTC.

The J gene is TRBJ2-1, the V gene TRBV6-4, with unresolved D. In germline, CDR1 is MRHNA, CDR2 SNTAGT. The CDR3 loop spans 18 amino acids. Trimming left V 2 bases short and J 0 bases short, with 17 bases between. The CDR3 region has the DNA TGTGCCAGCAGTGACGTATTTCGGCTAGGTAGCTCCTACAATGAGCAGTTCTTC. Encoded protein: CASSDVFRLGSSYNEQFF.

V usage is TRBV6-5 and J usage is TRBJ2-2; possibly TRBD1 for D (6 bases). This CDR3 spans 14 amino acids. Looked up from germline, CDR1 is MNHEY and CDR2 is SVGAGI. V lost 5 bases, J lost 0 bases, and 7 bases lay in between. CDR3 residues: CASSPGANTGELFF. In nucleotides, the CDR3 is TGTGCCAGCAGTCCAGGGGCGAACACCGGGGAGCTGTTTTTT.

Only a few counts were recorded for this clone. The chain carries TRBV28 and TRBJ1-2; D call uncertain. V was clipped by 3 bases and J by 4 bases, with 9 bases between them. CDR1 is MDHEN, CDR2 SYDVKM, per germline. This CDR3 has 13 residues. The CDR3 protein is CASSLPGSYGYTF. In DNA, the CDR3 is TGTGCCAGCAGTTTGCCAGGCTCCTATGGCTACACCTTC.

The chain carries TRBV28 and TRBJ2-1, with D possibly TRBD2 on 6 matching bases. The V gene lost 6 bases and the J gene lost 3 bases, with 12 bases spanning the gap. Germline V gene lookup returns CDR1 MDHEN and CDR2 SYDVKM. The CDR3 totals 14 residues. In DNA, the CDR3 is TGTGCCAGCAGAGGCGGGAACCTCTACAATGAGCAGTTCTTC. Protein sequence: CASRGGNLYNEQFF.

The rearrangement links TRBV6-2 or TRBV6-3 to TRBJ1-2, with 7 bases matching TRBD1. The CDR3 runs to 16 residues. Germline V gene data show CDR1 as MNHEY and CDR2 as SVGEGT. V lost 5 bases and J lost 3; bases outside the gene matches: 12. CDR3: CASSQGVGAPDYGYTF. In DNA form, the CDR3 reads TGTGCCAGCAGTCAGGGGGTCGGGGCTCCTGACTATGGCTACACCTTC.

J is TRBJ1-1 and V is TRBV5-1, with TRBD1 matching 8 bases. CDR3 length equals 14 residues. Germline V lookup: CDR1 SGHRS, CDR2 YFSETQ. J gave up 4 bases and V 4 bases, and 6 bases lay outside the gene matches. The CDR3 here is CASSLDRASTEAFF. CDR3 in DNA: TGCGCCAGCAGCCTGGACAGGGCCAGCACTGAAGCTTTCTTT.